The 10 T cell receptor beta chains in this list originate from one sample, sequenced in a study of low-dose radiotherapy and immunotherapy resistance in tumors. Priming of first-strand cDNA relied on TRAV- and TRBV-specific primers (covering alpha and beta chains). Over 20 PCR cycles, TCRs were amplified from a constant-region primer and V-primer adapter. Each CDR3 protein is one row after TCRdb ran MiXCR on the reads. Of 11,000 to 15,000 distinct CDR3 sequences listed, roughly half are singletons. The source is a human donor with advanced metastatic prostate, ovarian, gallbladder or colorectal cancer (not recorded which). This table probably holds off-target reads from a library built for another chain.

This clonotype was observed a few times. V usage is TRBV6-6 and J usage is TRBJ1-5; 8 positions agree with TRBD1. This CDR3 spans 13 amino acids. J gave up 7 bases and V 6 bases, and 5 bases lay outside the gene matches. Germline V gene sequence: CDR1 MNHNY, CDR2 SVGAGI (reference sequence). The CDR3 region is CASRPTGVQPQHF. In nucleotides, the CDR3 is TGTGCCAGCAGACCGACAGGGGTCCAGCCCCAGCATTTT.

This rearrangement joins TRBV6-8 to TRBJ2-2; D ambiguous. CDR3 size: 14 residues. Trimming took off 5 bases at V and 4 bases at J, with 11 bases between the two ends. Germline CDR1 and CDR2: MNHGY and SAAAGT. The CDR3 spells CASSVGPSTGELFF. In DNA, the CDR3 is TGTGCCAGCAGTGTAGGACCGAGCACCGGGGAGCTGTTTTTT.

The rearrangement links TRBV6-2 or TRBV6-3 to TRBJ2-3; possibly TRBD1 for D (6 bases). V was trimmed by 4 bases and J by 4 bases, leaving 12 bases between them. The CDR3 sequence is 14 residues long. CDR1 and CDR2 (germline): MNHEY, SVGEGT. DNA of the CDR3: TGTGCCAGCAGTTCTAACAGGGTTGCAGATACGCAGTATTTT. Protein sequence: CASSSNRVADTQYF.

This clonotype was observed a single time. The chain joins TRBV11-1 to TRBJ2-2; 10 nucleotides line up with TRBD2. V gave up 4 bases and J gave up 0 bases; unmatched junction bases: 8. This CDR3 has 18 residues. Germline values: CDR1 SGHAT, CDR2 FQDESV (reference sequence). The CDR3 region is CASSSSGGARTNTGELFF. The CDR3 bases are TGTGCCAGCAGCTCCAGCGGGGGGGCAAGAACGAACACCGGGGAGCTGTTTTTT. The whole variable domain, filled in from reference TRBV11-1 and TRBJ2-2, reads EAEVAQSPRYKITEKSQAVAFWCDPISGHATLYWYRQILGQGPELLVQFQDESVVDDSQLPKDRFSAERLKGVDSTLKIQPAELGDSAMYLCASSSSGGARTNTGELFFGEGSRLTVL.

This clonotype was found a few times. V and J are TRBV14 and TRBJ2-2, with D possibly TRBD2 on 6 matching bases. Per the germline V gene, CDR1 is SGHDN and CDR2 is FVKESK. The CDR3 has 15 residues. The germline V and J ends were trimmed by 1 base and 3 bases, with 9 bases remaining between them. The CDR3 sequence is CASSQGGDYTGELFF. In DNA form, the CDR3 reads TGTGCCAGCAGCCAAGGCGGGGATTACACCGGGGAGCTGTTTTTT.

This sequence joins TRBV18 and TRBJ1-1, with 7 bases that match TRBD1. The germline V gene encodes CDR1 KGHSH and CDR2 LQKENI. After removal of 6 bases from V and 7 bases from J, the junction contained 5 bases not matched to a gene. CDR3 length: 12 amino acids. CDR3 coding DNA: TGTGCCAGCTCCCAGGGGGAGGGTGAAGCTTTCTTT. It translates to CASSQGEGEAFF.

This clonotype has only a few counts. The chain's CDR3 is CASSQAPDGYTF. CDR3 coding DNA: TGTGCCAGCAGCCAGGCCCCCGATGGCTACACCTTC. This chain connects TRBV4-2 to TRBJ1-2; D is undetermined. This CDR3 contains 12 residues. Deletions cut 3 bases from V and 6 bases from J, with 8 bases between. Germline V CDR1 and CDR2: LGHNA, YNFKEQ.

This rearrangement joins TRBV2 to TRBJ1-6, with D possibly matching TRBD1 (5 bases). Germline V gene sequence: CDR1 SNHLY, CDR2 FYNNEI. Trimming left V 7 bases short and J 5 bases short, with 21 bases between. This CDR3 has 17 amino acids. In DNA form, the CDR3 reads TGTGCCAGCACCGACGGGCTCCATACGGGGGATAATTCACCCCTCCACTTT. Its protein product is CASTDGLHTGDNSPLHF.

The chain employs TRBV12-3 or TRBV12-4 and TRBJ1-1, with 9 bases lining up with TRBD1. V was clipped by 7 bases and J by 8 bases; unmatched bases: 5. The CDR3 is 12 amino acids. The chain's CDR3 is CASNRQGGEAFF. The CDR3 DNA reads TGTGCCAGCAATCGACAGGGGGGAGAAGCTTTCTTT.

In DNA form, the CDR3 reads TGCAGCGCAGGGGGCGTATCTATGGGCGAGCAGTACTTC. Encoded protein: CSAGGVSMGEQYF. This sequence joins TRBV29-1 and TRBJ2-7; 8 bases agree with TRBD1. J was trimmed by 6 bases and V by 7 bases; bases with no gene match: 11. CDR3 length: 13 amino acids. Germline CDR1 is SQVTM and CDR2 is ANQGSEA.